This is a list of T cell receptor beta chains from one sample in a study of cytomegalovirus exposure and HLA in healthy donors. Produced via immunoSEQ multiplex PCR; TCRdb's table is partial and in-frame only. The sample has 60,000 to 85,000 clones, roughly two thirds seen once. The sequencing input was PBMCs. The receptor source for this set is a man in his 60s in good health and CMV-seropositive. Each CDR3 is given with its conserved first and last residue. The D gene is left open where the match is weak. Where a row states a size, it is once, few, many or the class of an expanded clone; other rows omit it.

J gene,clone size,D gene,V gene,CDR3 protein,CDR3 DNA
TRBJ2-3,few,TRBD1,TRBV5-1,CASSGGQGRDTQYF,TGCGCCAGCAGCGGGGGACAGGGCAGAGATACGCAGTATTTT
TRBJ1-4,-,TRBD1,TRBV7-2,CASSPWTGSEKLFF,TGTGCCAGCAGCCCATGGACAGGTTCAGAAAAACTGTTTTTT
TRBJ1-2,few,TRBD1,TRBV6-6,CASSGTAYGYTF,TGTGCCAGCAGCGGGACAGCCTATGGCTACACCTTC
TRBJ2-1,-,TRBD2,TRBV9,CASSVVPGGGRNEQFF,TGTGCCAGCAGCGTAGTACCCGGGGGGGGGCGCAATGAGCAGTTCTTC
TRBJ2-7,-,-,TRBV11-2,CASSLGGGQTYEQYF,TGTGCCAGCAGCTTAGGTGGCGGGCAGACCTACGAGCAGTACTTC
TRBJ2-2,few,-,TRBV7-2,CATRGGGNTGELFF,TGTGCCACCCGGGGAGGGGGTAACACCGGGGAGCTGTTTTTT
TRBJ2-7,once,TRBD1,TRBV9,CASSGGTAFRYEQYF,TGTGCCAGCAGCGGAGGGACAGCCTTCCGCTACGAGCAGTACTTC
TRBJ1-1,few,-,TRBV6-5,CASSYETGKGTEAFF,TGTGCCAGCAGTTACGAGACAGGAAAGGGAACTGAAGCTTTCTTT
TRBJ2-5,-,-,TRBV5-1,CASSPRTAVQETQYF,TGCGCCAGCAGCCCCAGGACAGCGGTCCAAGAGACCCAGTACTTC
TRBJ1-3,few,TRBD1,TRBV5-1,CASSVPRTGAGNTIYF,TGCGCCAGCAGCGTCCCGAGGACAGGGGCCGGAAACACCATATATTTT
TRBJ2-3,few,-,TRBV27,CASSLLTADTQYF,TGTGCCAGCAGTTTGCTGACAGCAGATACGCAGTATTTT
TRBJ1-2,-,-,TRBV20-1,CSAPQLVGYTF,TGCAGTGCTCCACAGCTGGTTGGCTACACCTTC